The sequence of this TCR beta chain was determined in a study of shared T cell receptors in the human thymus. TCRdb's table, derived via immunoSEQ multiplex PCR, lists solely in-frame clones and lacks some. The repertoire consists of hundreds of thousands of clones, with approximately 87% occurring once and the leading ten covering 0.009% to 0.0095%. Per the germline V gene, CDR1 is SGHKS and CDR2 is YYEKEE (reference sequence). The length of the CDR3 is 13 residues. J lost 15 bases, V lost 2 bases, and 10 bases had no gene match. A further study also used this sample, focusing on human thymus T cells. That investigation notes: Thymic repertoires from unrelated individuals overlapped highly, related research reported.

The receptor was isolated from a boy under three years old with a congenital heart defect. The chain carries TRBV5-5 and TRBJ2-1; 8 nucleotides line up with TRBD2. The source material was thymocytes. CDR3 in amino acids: CASSLIPGGPLFF. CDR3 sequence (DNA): TGTGCCAGCAGCTTAATCCCGGGGGGGCCACTGTTCTTC. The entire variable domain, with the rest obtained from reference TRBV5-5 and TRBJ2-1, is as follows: DAGVTQSPTHLIKTRGQQVTLRCSPISGHKSVSWYQQVLGQGPQFIFQYYEKEERGRGNFPDRFSARQFPNYSSELNVNALLLGDSALYLCASSLIPGGPLFFGPGTRLTVL.